A single sample is the source of the 27 T cell receptor beta chains below, sequenced in a study of shared clonotypes between healthy human individuals. This table comes from immunoSEQ multiplex PCR, and its TCRdb copy is limited to in-frame clones, with some not included. Of 2 million or so clones listed, approximately 95% are singletons. The sample taken for sequencing was naive CD4+ T cells sorted from blood. Documented subset: CD45RA+ positively selected. These receptors all stem from a young man in good health.

This chain joins TRBV29-1 and TRBJ2-5, with 14 bases identical to TRBD2. This CDR3 comprises 16 residues. With 5 bases clipped from V and 6 bases from J, the junction kept 11 bases outside the gene matches. Per the germline V gene, CDR1 is SQVTM and CDR2 is ANQGSEA. CDR3 sequence (DNA): TGCAGCGTTTCGACTAGCGGGGGGGCCCGGGTAAAGACCCAGTACTTC. As protein: CSVSTSGGARVKTQYF.

The chain uses TRBV11-2 and TRBJ2-5; D is perhaps TRBD1 (7 bases). This CDR3 comprises 15 residues. Germline CDR1 and CDR2: SGHAT and FQNNGV. The V end was cut by 5 bases, the J end by 5 bases, with 18 bases between. CDR3 in amino acids: CASSTGTAAGETQYF. CDR3 nucleotides: TGTGCCAGCAGCACCGGGACAGCCGCGGGGGAGACCCAGTACTTC.

The CDR3 coding sequence is TGTGCCAGCAGTGTGGACAGGACAAACAATGAGCAGTTCTTC. As protein: CASSVDRTNNEQFF. V gene TRBV2 combines with J gene TRBJ2-1, with 7 bases that match TRBD1. The germline V gene encodes CDR1 SNHLY and CDR2 FYNNEI. CDR3 length: 14 residues. Trimming cost V 4 bases and J 5 bases; bases outside gene matches: 5. Full variable domain (missing parts from reference TRBV2 and TRBJ2-1): EPEVTQTPSHQVTQMGQEVILRCVPISNHLYFYWYRQILGQKVEFLVSFYNNEISEKSEIFDDQFSVERPDGSNFTLKIRSTKLEDSAMYFCASSVDRTNNEQFFGPGTRLTVL.

With respect to this clone: This may come from a read error, since a much larger clone is one base off. At the DNA level, this CDR3 is encoded by other sequences in the same sample as well. The chain uses TRBV11-2 and TRBJ1-2, with a weak D call TRBD1 (5 bases). The CDR3 length is 12 residues. Germline V gene sequence: CDR1 SGHAT, CDR2 FQNNGV. The ends were cut back, 5 bases at V and 4 bases at J, with 8 bases in the middle. CDR3 in DNA: TGTGCCAGCAGCCCCCAGGGCTATGGCTACACCTTC. Protein: CASSPQGYGYTF.

This clone was found once. The chain carries TRBV6-6 and TRBJ1-5; D possibly corresponds to TRBD1 (6 bases). V was pared by 6 bases and J by 7 bases, with 16 bases between. The germline CDR1 and CDR2 sequences are MNHNY and SVGAGI (reference sequence). The CDR3 has 14 amino acids. DNA of the CDR3: TGTGCCAGCAGCCACGGACAGTTAGAACAGCCCCAGCATTTT. Translated, it gives CASSHGQLEQPQHF.

This sequence joins TRBV30 and TRBJ2-3; 7 bases match TRBD2. The CDR3 spans 15 residues. Germline CDR1 reads GTSNPN; CDR2 reads SVGIG (reference sequence). J lost 6 bases, V lost 5 bases, and 14 bases had no gene match. DNA of the CDR3: TGTGCCTGGTCCCGGGGAGGCGGGAGAAGGGATACGCAGTATTTT. Protein sequence: CAWSRGGGRRDTQYF.

The V gene is TRBV4-3, the J gene TRBJ2-7, with 8 bases that match TRBD2. J lost 2 bases, V lost 4 bases, and 7 bases had no gene match. Per germline, CDR1 LGHNA and CDR2 YSLEER. The CDR3 has 15 residues. This CDR3 is CASSRTSGGAYEQYF. DNA of the CDR3: TGCGCCAGCAGCCGAACTAGCGGAGGTGCCTACGAGCAGTACTTC.

This clone was recorded a few times. The chain uses TRBV10-3 and TRBJ1-5; D unclear. This CDR3 has 13 residues. The ends were cut back, 2 bases at V and 6 bases at J, with 8 bases in the middle. Germline CDR1 ENHRY, CDR2 SYGVKD. The CDR3 loop is CAISETETQPQHF. CDR3 nucleotides: TGTGCCATCAGTGAGACAGAGACTCAGCCCCAGCATTTT.

This rearrangement joins TRBV11-2 to TRBJ2-1; 11 bases are shared with TRBD2. The CDR3 length is 19 residues. V shed 1 base and J 7 bases; nucleotides not matched to a gene: 15. CDR1 and CDR2 (germline): SGHAT, FQNNGV. The CDR3 is CASSLGKLAGAKSGNEQFF. CDR3 DNA sequence: TGTGCCAGCAGCTTAGGTAAACTAGCGGGAGCAAAATCGGGAAATGAGCAGTTCTTC.

DNA for the CDR3: TGTGCCAGCTCACCACAGGGAGGGGGAAAAAACATTCAGTACTTC. It specifies CASSPQGGGKNIQYF. This rearrangement joins TRBV18 to TRBJ2-4, with D possibly being TRBD2 (7 bases). Between the trimmed V and J ends, which lost 1 base and 4 bases, there was a span of 11 bases. The CDR3 extends over 15 amino acids. In germline, CDR1 is KGHSH, CDR2 LQKENI.

In DNA, the CDR3 is TGTGCCAGCAGCTTGACGACAGGTAACAATCAGCCCCAGCATTTT. Translated, it gives CASSLTTGNNQPQHF. The V and J genes are TRBV5-6 and TRBJ1-5; possible D gene TRBD1, 6 bases. Germline CDR1 reads SGHDT; CDR2 reads YYEEEE. The CDR3 spans 15 residues. Trimming removed 1 base from V and 3 bases from J, with 11 bases in between.

This clone occurred once. The V and J genes are TRBV6-5 and TRBJ2-7; TRBD2 agrees at 8 bases. The CDR3 is 15 residues long. The ends lost 3 bases at V and 4 bases at J; junction bases unmatched: 8. Germline V CDR1 and CDR2: MNHEY, SVGAGI. In DNA form, the CDR3 reads TGTGCCAGCAGTTATTCCCGGGAGGGCCGGTACGAGCAGTACTTC. Its protein is CASSYSREGRYEQYF.

V and J are TRBV6-5 and TRBJ1-2; a possible D gene is TRBD1 (6 bases). CDR1 is MNHEY, CDR2 SVGAGI, per germline. Trimming removed 5 bases at V and 12 bases at J, with 13 bases between. This CDR3 has 11 amino acids. The DNA of the CDR3 is TGTGCCAGCAGTAGGAACAGGGAAAACACCTTC. Its protein is CASSRNRENTF.

The chain joins TRBV7-2 to TRBJ2-1; 7 bases are a match to TRBD2. V trimming: 1 base; J trimming: 1 base; junction bases outside the gene matches: 4. This CDR3 has 16 amino acids. Germline-derived CDR1 and CDR2 are SGHTA and FQGNSA. As DNA, the CDR3 is TGTGCCAGCAGCTTAGACGCGGGAGTGTCCTACAATGAGCAGTTCTTC. This codes for CASSLDAGVSYNEQFF. The entire variable domain, with the rest obtained from reference TRBV7-2 and TRBJ2-1, is as follows: GAGVSQSPSNKVTEKGKDVELRCDPISGHTALYWYRQSLGQGLEFLIYFQGNSAPDKSGLPSDRFSAERTGGSVSTLTIQRTQQEDSAVYLCASSLDAGVSYNEQFFGPGTRLTVL.

This clone has only one observation. V is TRBV5-1 and J is TRBJ1-1; the D is unclear. CDR1 SGHRS and CDR2 YFSETQ come from the germline V gene. V dropped 1 base and J dropped 5 bases, with 15 bases sitting between them. The CDR3 consists of 15 residues. Here the CDR3 reads CASSLIPGLGTEAFF. The CDR3 DNA sequence: TGCGCCAGCAGCTTGATCCCCGGCCTGGGTACTGAAGCTTTCTTT.

This chain uses TRBV6-6 with TRBJ1-5; 9 nucleotides align to TRBD1. The germline CDR1 and CDR2 sequences are MNHNY and SVGAGI (reference sequence). The CDR3 extends over 16 amino acids. V trimming: 1 base; J trimming: 6 bases; junction bases outside the gene matches: 7. CDR3 protein: CASSYLGQGLFQPQHF. The CDR3, as DNA: TGTGCCAGCAGTTACTTGGGACAGGGACTTTTTCAGCCCCAGCATTTT.

V and J are TRBV28 and TRBJ2-2; the D gene is possibly TRBD1 (6 bases). The CDR3 covers 16 residues. Trimming cost V 5 bases and J 0 bases, with 13 bases left between them. Germline V gives CDR1 MDHEN, CDR2 SYDVKM. CDR3 sequence: CASSPSQGPNTGELFF. CDR3 nucleotide sequence: TGTGCCAGCAGTCCCTCACAGGGTCCGAACACCGGGGAGCTGTTTTTT.

The chain carries TRBV5-4 and TRBJ2-7; TRBD2 matches 9 bases. V was pared by 5 bases and J by 5 bases, with 11 bases of the junction left unmatched. The CDR3 spans 15 residues. Germline V gene sequence: CDR1 SGHNT, CDR2 YYREEE (reference sequence). The CDR3 bases are TGTGCCAGCAGTTACCCGGGACTAGCAGAAAACGAGCAGTACTTC. This codes for CASSYPGLAENEQYF.

Comment on this clone: Additional DNA sequences in this sample encode the identical CDR3. V is TRBV28 and J is TRBJ2-2; 11 bases fit TRBD1. The CDR3 is made up of 14 amino acids. J gave up 3 bases and V 6 bases, and 0 bases lay outside the gene matches. Germline assignment: CDR1 MDHEN and CDR2 SYDVKM. DNA for the CDR3: TGTGCCAGCAGGGGACAGGGGGACACCGGGGAGCTGTTTTTT. Its translation: CASRGQGDTGELFF.

The chain has TRBV2 and TRBJ1-2; no clear D. Looked up from germline, CDR1 is SNHLY and CDR2 is FYNNEI. The CDR3 runs 14 residues. V lost 4 bases and J 4 bases, leaving 13 bases between the germline ends. CDR3 nucleotides: TGTGCCAGCAGTGTGAGGGCCATGACCTATGGCTACACCTTC. This sequence encodes CASSVRAMTYGYTF. The complete variable domain, with remaining parts taken from reference TRBV2 and TRBJ1-2, reads EPEVTQTPSHQVTQMGQEVILRCVPISNHLYFYWYRQILGQKVEFLVSFYNNEISEKSEIFDDQFSVERPDGSNFTLKIRSTKLEDSAMYFCASSVRAMTYGYTFGSGTRLTVV.

The chain combines TRBV6-5 with TRBJ1-2; 10 nucleotides line up with TRBD1. There are 15 residues in the CDR3. Germline CDR1 is MNHEY and CDR2 is SVGAGI. Trimming cost V 0 bases and J 8 bases; bases outside gene matches: 6. The CDR3 DNA is TGTGCCAGCAGTTACTCCGGGACAGGGGTAGGCGGCTACACCTTC. Translated, it gives CASSYSGTGVGGYTF.

V is TRBV9 and J is TRBJ2-1; 9 bases are a match to TRBD2. The CDR3 totals 17 residues. The V and J ends lost 4 bases and 4 bases, in that order; junction bases with no gene match: 12. Germline assignment: CDR1 SGDLS and CDR2 YYNGEE. In nucleotides, the CDR3 is TGTGCCAGCAGCCCCGGGCCAGCGGGGGGAGATTACAATGAGCAGTTCTTC. It specifies CASSPGPAGGDYNEQFF.

The rearrangement links TRBV7-9 to TRBJ2-3, with a weak D call TRBD1 (6 bases). The length of the CDR3 is 15 residues. CDR1 and CDR2 from the germline V gene are SEHNR and FQNEAQ (reference sequence). The V end lost 0 bases, the J end lost 0 bases, and 7 bases lay between the germline ends. The CDR3 protein is CASSLAGASTDTQYF. CDR3 DNA: TGTGCCAGCAGCTTAGCGGGGGCTAGCACAGATACGCAGTATTTT.

This chain links TRBV28 with TRBJ2-7; D gene unclear. Between the trimmed V and J ends, which lost 8 bases and 6 bases, there was a span of 17 bases. The V gene's germline CDR1 is MDHEN and CDR2 SYDVKM. This CDR3 spans 13 amino acids. CDR3 sequence reads: CASLSSQQLEQYF. CDR3 DNA: TGTGCCAGCTTATCGTCCCAACAACTCGAGCAGTACTTC.

This clone was seen a single time. Other DNA sequences of this sample code for an identical CDR3. V is TRBV10-3 and J is TRBJ1-1, with unresolved D. This CDR3 has 11 amino acids. Germline values: CDR1 ENHRY, CDR2 SYGVKD. The V and J ends lost 6 bases and 5 bases respectively, with 7 bases between them. Written as DNA, the CDR3 is TGTGCCATCAGCGACTTAACTGAAGCTTTCTTT. Encoded protein: CAISDLTEAFF.

The CDR3 coding sequence is TGTGCCAGTAGTACCCCGTGGGGGAACACTGAAGCTTTCTTT. It translates to CASSTPWGNTEAFF. The genes are TRBV19 and TRBJ1-1; D is uncertain. The CDR3 contains 14 residues. Per germline, CDR1 LNHDA and CDR2 SQIVND (reference sequence). V lost 4 bases and J lost 1, with 10 bases in between.

The J gene is TRBJ2-3, the V gene TRBV30; D might be TRBD1 or TRBD2, each matching 6 bases. The CDR3 length is 14 residues. Deletions cut 3 bases from V and 2 bases from J, with 12 bases between. The germline V gene encodes CDR1 GTSNPN and CDR2 SVGIG (reference sequence). The CDR3 loop is CAWRGGSYTDTQYF. The CDR3 nucleotides read TGTGCCTGGAGAGGGGGGTCCTACACAGATACGCAGTATTTT.